Each of the 15 T cell receptor beta chains below was sequenced from the same sample in a study of blood T cells in healthy people across ages. Alongside a J-beta primer mix, a sample-barcoded 5' primer served in a second PCR lasting roughly 6 to 11 cycles. TCRdb reprocessed the 5' RACE reads via MiXCR and lists one record per CDR3 protein. The sample carries about 970,000 distinct CDR3 sequences, just over 50% recorded once. The sequenced sample was blood. The receptors stem from a woman aged 60-75 years in good health.

V is TRBV28 and J is TRBJ1-2; no clear D gene. The length of the CDR3 is 12 residues. Germline values: CDR1 MDHEN, CDR2 SYDVKM. CDR3: CGVGSLNYGYTF. The CDR3 nucleotides are TGTGGGGTGGGCAGCCTGAACTATGGCTACACCTTC.

The chain couples TRBV12-3 or TRBV12-4 to TRBJ1-6; no firm D call. V gave up 5 bases and J gave up 12 bases, with 14 bases separating them. This CDR3 region has 13 residues. CDR3: CASSKDLFQPLHF. DNA for the CDR3: TGTGCCAGCAGTAAGGATCTTTTTCAACCCCTCCACTTT.

The sample holds a few counts of this clonotype. The chain combines TRBV5-1 with TRBJ2-1; 10 bases fit TRBD2. Germline-derived CDR1 and CDR2 are SGHRS and YFSETQ. V lost 4 bases to trimming and J lost 2 bases; unmatched junction nucleotides: 3. The CDR3 runs 15 residues. DNA for the CDR3: TGCGCCAGCAGCCGGACTAGCGGCGCCTACAATGAGCAGTTCTTC. It codes for CASSRTSGAYNEQFF.

There are a few counts of this clonotype. The chain couples TRBV11-2 to TRBJ1-1, with unresolved D. V shed 5 bases and J shed 6 bases, with 10 bases lying between them. This CDR3 has 12 amino acids. Germline CDR1 SGHAT, CDR2 FQNNGV. The CDR3 nucleotides read TGTGCCAGCAGCCCAGGTGGGGCTGAAGCTTTCTTT. It is translated as CASSPGGAEAFF.

The chain is built from TRBV28 and TRBJ2-3; TRBD2 aligns across 7 bases. Germline V gene lookup returns CDR1 MDHEN and CDR2 SYDVKM. This CDR3 contains 15 residues. V trimming: 6 bases; J trimming: 1 base; junction bases outside the gene matches: 7. The CDR3 region has the DNA TGTGCCAGCAGGATCAGCGGGATCCGCACAGATACGCAGTATTTT. Protein product: CASRISGIRTDTQYF.

V usage is TRBV15 and J usage is TRBJ1-5; TRBD1 agrees at 12 bases. This CDR3 has 16 amino acids. Germline loops: CDR1 LNHNV, CDR2 YYDKDF (reference sequence). The trim removed 5 bases at V and 4 bases at J, leaving 6 bases unmatched. CDR3 DNA sequence: TGTGCCACCAGCCGCGGGACAGGGGGCTTTAATCAGCCCCAGCATTTT. Translating gives CATSRGTGGFNQPQHF.

The chain carries TRBV28 and TRBJ2-4; D may be TRBD1 (6 bases). The J call may be wrong; the DNA end is better matched by TRBJ2-7. This CDR3 is 14 amino acids long. CDR1 MDHEN and CDR2 SYDVKM come from the germline V gene. In DNA, the CDR3 is TGTGCCAGCAGTTGGACCGGGACAACCTACGAGCAGTACTTC. Residues: CASSWTGTTYEQYF.

The genes are TRBV5-5 and TRBJ2-3, with 9 bases fitting TRBD1. In germline, CDR1 is SGHKS, CDR2 YYEKEE (reference sequence). With 0 bases clipped from V and 5 bases from J, the junction kept 10 bases outside the gene matches. The CDR3 contains 17 residues. The CDR3 DNA is TGTGCCAGCAGCTTGGCAGGGGAGACAGGGGGAGGAGATACGCAGTATTTT. Its protein is CASSLAGETGGGDTQYF.

J is TRBJ1-1 and V is TRBV9; D call uncertain. The germline V gene encodes CDR1 SGDLS and CDR2 YYNGEE. The V end lost 3 bases, the J end lost 4 bases, and 10 bases lay between the germline ends. This CDR3 region has 13 residues. CDR3 nucleotides: TGTGCCAGCAGCGCGGGCCCGGCCACTGAAGCTTTCTTT. Residues: CASSAGPATEAFF.

This chain joins TRBV29-1 and TRBJ1-4; D gene uncertain. The germline V gene encodes CDR1 SQVTM and CDR2 ANQGSEA. The V gene lost 5 bases and the J gene lost 4 bases, with 8 bases spanning the gap. CDR3 length: 12 residues. The chain's CDR3 is CSVRLDNEKLFF. The CDR3 DNA follows: TGCAGCGTTAGGCTAGATAATGAAAAACTGTTTTTT.

CDR3 in DNA: TGTGCCTGGAGTTTTCCCGGGACAGGGGGCTATGGCTACACCTTC. Translating it yields CAWSFPGTGGYGYTF. This chain joins TRBV30 and TRBJ1-2, with TRBD1 identical over 11 bases. The CDR3 covers 15 residues. Germline-derived CDR1 and CDR2 are GTSNPN and SVGIG (reference sequence). V lost 2 bases and J lost 4; bases outside the gene matches: 6. The full variable domain, completed using reference TRBV30 and TRBJ1-2, is SQTIHQWPATLVQPVGSPLSLECTVEGTSNPNLYWYRQAAGRGLQLLFYSVGIGQISSEVPQNLSASRPQDRQFILSSKKLLLSDSGFYLCAWSFPGTGGYGYTFGSGTRLTVV.

The rearrangement joins TRBV7-8 to TRBJ1-2; D is unresolved. CDR3 length equals 17 residues. V lost 5 bases, J lost 0 bases, and 19 bases lay in between. CDR1 and CDR2 (germline): SGHVS, FQNEAQ. CDR3 bases: TGTGCCAGCAGCGAGCGGGCCTCTCTGTTAGCTAACTATGGCTACACCTTC. Residues: CASSERASLLANYGYTF.

This clonotype was seen more than once but under ten times. CDR3 sequence reads: CASSLNAGLIYEQYF. CDR3 in DNA: TGTGCCAGCAGCTTAAATGCAGGTTTGATCTACGAGCAGTACTTC. The chain uses TRBV7-2 and TRBJ2-7; D not certain. Trimming stripped 2 bases from V and 3 bases from J, with 14 bases between. The germline V gene has CDR1 SGHTA and CDR2 FQGNSA. This CDR3 has 15 residues.

The chain recombines TRBV5-1 with TRBJ2-7, with no clear D. The germline V gene encodes CDR1 SGHRS and CDR2 YFSETQ. Trimming took 2 bases from V and 3 from J, leaving 9 bases between them. The CDR3 loop spans 13 amino acids. CDR3 bases: TGCGCCAGCAGCTTAGAACGGAACTACGAGCAGTACTTC. It translates to CASSLERNYEQYF.

This clonotype was detected only a few times. The chain carries TRBV12-3 or TRBV12-4 and TRBJ2-3, with 9 positions matching TRBD2. This CDR3 has 15 residues. V lost 6 bases to trimming and J lost 7 bases; unmatched junction nucleotides: 11. CDR3 in DNA: TGTGCCAGCAGGTCAACTAGCGGGCGACCATATACGCAGTATTTT. Translated: CASRSTSGRPYTQYF.